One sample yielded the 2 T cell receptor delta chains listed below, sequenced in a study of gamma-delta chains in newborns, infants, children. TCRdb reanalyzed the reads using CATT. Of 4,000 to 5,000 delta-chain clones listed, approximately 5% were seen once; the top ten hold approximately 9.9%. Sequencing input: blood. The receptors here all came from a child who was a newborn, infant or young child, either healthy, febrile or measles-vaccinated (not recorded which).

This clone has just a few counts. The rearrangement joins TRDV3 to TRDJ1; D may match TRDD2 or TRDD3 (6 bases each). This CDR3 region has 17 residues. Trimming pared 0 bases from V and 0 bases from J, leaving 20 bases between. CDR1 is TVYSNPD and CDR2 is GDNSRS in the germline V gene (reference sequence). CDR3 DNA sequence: TGTGCCTTTAGGTCCTACGGGGGGACGACTTACACCGATAAACTCATCTTT. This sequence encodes CAFRSYGGTTYTDKLIF.

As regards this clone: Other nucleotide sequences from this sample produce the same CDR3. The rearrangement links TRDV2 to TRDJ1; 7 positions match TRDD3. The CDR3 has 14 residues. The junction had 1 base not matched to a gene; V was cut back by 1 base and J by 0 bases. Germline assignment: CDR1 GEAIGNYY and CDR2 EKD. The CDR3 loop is CACDTGIHTDKLIF. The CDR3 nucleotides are TGTGCCTGTGACACTGGGATACACACCGATAAACTCATCTTT.